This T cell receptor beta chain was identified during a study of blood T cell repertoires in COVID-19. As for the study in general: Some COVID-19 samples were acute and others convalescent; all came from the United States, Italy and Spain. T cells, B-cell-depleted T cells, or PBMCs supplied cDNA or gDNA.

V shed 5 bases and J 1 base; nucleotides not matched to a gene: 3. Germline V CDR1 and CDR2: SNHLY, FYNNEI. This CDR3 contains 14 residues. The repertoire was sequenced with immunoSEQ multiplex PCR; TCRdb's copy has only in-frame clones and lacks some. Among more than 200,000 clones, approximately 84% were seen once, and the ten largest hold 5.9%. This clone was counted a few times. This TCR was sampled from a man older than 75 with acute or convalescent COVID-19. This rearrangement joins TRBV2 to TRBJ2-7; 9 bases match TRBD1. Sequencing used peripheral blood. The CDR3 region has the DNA TGTGCCAGCAGTCGGACAGGGGTTTCCTACGAGCAGTACTTC. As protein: CASSRTGVSYEQYF.